Sequencing of this T cell receptor beta chain was carried out in a study of cytomegalovirus exposure and HLA in healthy donors. Study conclusions and caveats: Association of some 18,000 TCR beta sequences with HLA alleles was found at 0.05 false discovery rate in a later analysis. Being indistinguishable, some V segments were excluded, TRBV6-2 and TRBV6-3 among them.

The CDR3 length is 14 residues. Germline CDR1 and CDR2: SGHTA and FQGNSA. Trimming cost V 9 bases and J 1 base, with 15 bases left between them. Amplification used 60 Vbeta primers and 13 Jbeta primers. Methods used by the authors: A later analysis tallied about 80 million unique TCR beta chains, around 12 million of them shared. The assay was immunoSEQ multiplex PCR, and TCRdb's table has in-frame clones only and misses some. The DNA was the basis for D and trimming; V, J and clone size are from that table. The sample shows 150,000 or so clones, 60% to 85% of them seen only once. Concerning this clone: Its antigen is not identified.

The TCR was taken from a man between 40 and 49 years old in good health and CMV-seropositive. What was sequenced was PBMCs. V is TRBV7-2 and J is TRBJ2-5, with a possible D match to TRBD2 (6 bases). The CDR3 nucleotides are TGTGCCAGTGAGAGAGGCGGGGCCCAAGAGACCCAGTACTTC. Protein: CASERGGAQETQYF.